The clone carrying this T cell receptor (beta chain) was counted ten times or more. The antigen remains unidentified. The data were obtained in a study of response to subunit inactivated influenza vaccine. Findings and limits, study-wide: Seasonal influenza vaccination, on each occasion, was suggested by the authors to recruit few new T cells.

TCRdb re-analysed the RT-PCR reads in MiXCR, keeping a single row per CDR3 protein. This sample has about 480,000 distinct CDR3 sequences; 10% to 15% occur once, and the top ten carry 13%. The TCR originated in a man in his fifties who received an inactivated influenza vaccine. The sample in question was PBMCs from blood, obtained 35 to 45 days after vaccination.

Here the CDR3 reads CASSLAGQGRETQYF. The CDR3 nucleotides read TGTGCCAGCAGCTTAGCGGGACAGGGTAGGGAGACCCAGTACTTC. This chain connects TRBV7-2 to TRBJ2-5, with TRBD1 identical over 9 bases. The CDR3 covers 15 residues. Per germline, CDR1 SGHTA and CDR2 FQGNSA. With V trimmed by 0 bases and J by 5 bases, 4 bases remained unmatched.